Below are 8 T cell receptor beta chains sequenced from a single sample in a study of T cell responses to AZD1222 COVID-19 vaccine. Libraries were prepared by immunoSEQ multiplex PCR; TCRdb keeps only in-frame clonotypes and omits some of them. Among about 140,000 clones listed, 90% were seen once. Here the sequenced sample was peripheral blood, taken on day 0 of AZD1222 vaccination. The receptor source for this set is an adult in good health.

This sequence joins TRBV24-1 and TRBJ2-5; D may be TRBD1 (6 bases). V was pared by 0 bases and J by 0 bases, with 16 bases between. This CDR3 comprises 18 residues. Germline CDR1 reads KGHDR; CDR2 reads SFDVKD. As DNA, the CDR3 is TGTGCCACCAGTGATTTGTCCCGTAACAGGGAGTACCAAGAGACCCAGTACTTC. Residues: CATSDLSRNREYQETQYF.

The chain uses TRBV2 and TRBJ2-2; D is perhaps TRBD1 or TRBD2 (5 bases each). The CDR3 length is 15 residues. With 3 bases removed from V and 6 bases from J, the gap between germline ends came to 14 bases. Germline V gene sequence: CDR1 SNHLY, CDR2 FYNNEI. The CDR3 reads CASSDGLEGSGELFF. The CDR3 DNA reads TGTGCCAGCAGTGATGGTCTTGAGGGGTCCGGGGAGCTGTTTTTT. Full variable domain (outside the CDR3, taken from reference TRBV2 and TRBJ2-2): EPEVTQTPSHQVTQMGQEVILRCVPISNHLYFYWYRQILGQKVEFLVSFYNNEISEKSEIFDDQFSVERPDGSNFTLKIRSTKLEDSAMYFCASSDGLEGSGELFFGEGSRLTVL.

CDR3 amino acids: CASSLSRGPGEKLFF. In DNA, the CDR3 is TGTGCCAGCAGCCTTAGCCGGGGGCCCGGTGAAAAACTGTTTTTT. The chain is built from TRBV11-2 and TRBJ1-4; D may be TRBD1 (6 bases). CDR1 is SGHAT and CDR2 is FQNNGV in the germline V gene. The CDR3 totals 15 residues. V gave up 5 bases and J gave up 7 bases, with 17 bases separating them. Complete variable domain (other parts from reference TRBV11-2 and TRBJ1-4): EAGVAQSPRYKIIEKRQSVAFWCNPISGHATLYWYQQILGQGPKLLIQFQNNGVVDDSQLPKDRFSAERLKGVDSTLKIQPAKLEDSAVYLCASSLSRGPGEKLFFGSGTQLSVL.

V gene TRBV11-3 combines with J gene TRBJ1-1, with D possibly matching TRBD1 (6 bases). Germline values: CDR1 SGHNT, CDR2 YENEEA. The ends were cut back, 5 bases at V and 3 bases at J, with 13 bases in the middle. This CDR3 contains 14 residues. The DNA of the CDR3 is TGTGCCAGCAGCCTACGAGGGGGGGACACTGAAGCTTTCTTT. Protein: CASSLRGGDTEAFF.

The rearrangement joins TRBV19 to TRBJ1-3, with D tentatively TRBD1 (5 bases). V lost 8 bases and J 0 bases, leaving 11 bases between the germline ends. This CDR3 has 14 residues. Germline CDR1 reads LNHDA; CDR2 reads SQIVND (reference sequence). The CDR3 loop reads CASSDSHSGNTIYF. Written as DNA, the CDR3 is TGTGCCAGTTCAGACAGCCACTCTGGAAACACCATATATTTT. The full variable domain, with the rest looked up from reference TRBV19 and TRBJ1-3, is DGGITQSPKYLFRKEGQNVTLSCEQNLNHDAMYWYRQDPGQGLRLIYYSQIVNDFQKGDIAEGYSVSREKKESFPLTVTSAQKNPTAFYLCASSDSHSGNTIYFGEGSWLTVV.

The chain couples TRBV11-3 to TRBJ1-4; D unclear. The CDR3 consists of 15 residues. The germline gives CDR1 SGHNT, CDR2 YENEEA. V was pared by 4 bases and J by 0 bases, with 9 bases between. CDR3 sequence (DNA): TGTGCCAGCAGCTGGGAGGCTGCAACTAATGAAAAACTGTTTTTT. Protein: CASSWEAATNEKLFF.

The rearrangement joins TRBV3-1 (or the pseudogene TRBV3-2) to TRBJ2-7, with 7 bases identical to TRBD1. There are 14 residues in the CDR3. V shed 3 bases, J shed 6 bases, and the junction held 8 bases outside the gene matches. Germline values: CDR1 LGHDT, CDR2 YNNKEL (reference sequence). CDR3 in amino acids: CASSHGTGDGEQYF. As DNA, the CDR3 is TGTGCCAGCAGCCATGGAACAGGGGACGGCGAGCAGTACTTC.

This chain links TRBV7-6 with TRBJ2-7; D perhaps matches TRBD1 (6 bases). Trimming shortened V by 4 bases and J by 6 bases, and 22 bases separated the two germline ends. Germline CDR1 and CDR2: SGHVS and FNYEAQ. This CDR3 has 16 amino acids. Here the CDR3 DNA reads TGTGCCAGCAGCTCATACCAGGGGAGTGGGCCTTCCGAGCAGTACTTC. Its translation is CASSSYQGSGPSEQYF.